Each of the 7 T cell receptor beta chains below was sequenced from the same sample in a study of OX40 agonist ivuxolimab in advanced cancers. Clones were sequenced by immunoSEQ multiplex PCR, and TCRdb holds only the in-frame ones, with some missing. Seen here are 50,000 to 65,000 clones, around 90% observed once, and the top ten hold 0.67%. The material sequenced was CD4+ or CD8+ T cells sorted from blood, taken in a trial of the OX40 agonist ivuxolimab. The receptors derive from an adult with an advanced solid tumor such as melanoma, head and neck, liver or kidney cancer.

This chain links TRBV7-8 with TRBJ2-2, with D possibly TRBD1 on 6 matching bases. The length of the CDR3 is 18 residues. Trimming removed 1 base from V and 1 base from J, with 16 bases in between. Germline CDR1 is SGHVS and CDR2 is FQNEAQ. CDR3 protein: CASSLGVGRTVNTGELFF. The CDR3 DNA reads as TGTGCCAGCAGCTTAGGTGTCGGCAGGACAGTGAACACCGGGGAGCTGTTTTTT.

V is TRBV5-1 and J is TRBJ2-2; D not resolved. Germline V lookup: CDR1 SGHRS, CDR2 YFSETQ. Trimming left V 0 bases short and J 5 bases short, with 8 bases between. CDR3 size: 14 residues. The CDR3 region has the DNA TGCGCCAGCAGCTTGGACTTAAGGACCGGGGAGCTGTTTTTT. This encodes CASSLDLRTGELFF.

This chain connects TRBV5-1 to TRBJ1-3, with TRBD1 as a possible D gene (5 bases). Trimming took off 2 bases at V and 2 bases at J, with 14 bases between the two ends. This CDR3 region has 16 residues. Germline lookup yields CDR1 SGHRS and CDR2 YFSETQ. The CDR3 coding sequence is TGCGCCAGCAGCTTATCGACAGCAGCCACTGGAAACACCATATATTTT. Residues: CASSLSTAATGNTIYF. The whole variable domain, remainder taken from reference TRBV5-1 and TRBJ1-3, is KAGVTQTPRYLIKTRGQQVTLSCSPISGHRSVSWYQQTPGQGLQFLFEYFSETQRNKGNFPGRFSGRQFSNSRSEMNVSTLELGDSALYLCASSLSTAATGNTIYFGEGSWLTVV.

The chain uses TRBV15 and TRBJ1-1, with D possibly being TRBD1 (5 bases). V shed 3 bases and J shed 11 bases, with 10 bases lying between them. Germline loops: CDR1 LNHNV, CDR2 YYDKDF (reference sequence). This CDR3 contains 11 residues. For the CDR3, the DNA is TGTGCCACCAGCAGGGCAGGGCTGGCTTTCTTT. Its translation: CATSRAGLAFF.

This rearrangement joins TRBV28 to TRBJ1-2; the D is unclear. V lost 5 bases, J lost 4 bases, and 8 bases lay in between. The CDR3 is made up of 12 amino acids. Germline CDR1 reads MDHEN; CDR2 reads SYDVKM. In nucleotides, the CDR3 is TGTGCCAGCAGTCGACCCGGCTATGGCTACACCTTC. Its protein product is CASSRPGYGYTF.

This chain links TRBV6-6 with TRBJ1-3; D gene unclear. Germline V CDR1 and CDR2: MNHNY, SVGAGI (reference sequence). The CDR3 is made up of 15 amino acids. V lost 2 bases to trimming and J lost 4 bases, with 12 bases between them. Here the CDR3 DNA reads TGTGCCAGCAGTTACGCGCGAACTTCAGGAAACACCATATATTTT. Translating gives CASSYARTSGNTIYF.

V and J are TRBV11-3 and TRBJ2-2, with D possibly matching TRBD1 (7 bases). Germline V CDR1 and CDR2: SGHNT, YENEEA. This CDR3 contains 19 residues. The germline V and J ends were trimmed by 1 base and 0 bases, with 18 bases remaining between them. As DNA, the CDR3 is TGTGCCAGCAGCTTAGGGGCCGGGGGACAGTTCGCGAACACCGGGGAGCTGTTTTTT. Translation gives CASSLGAGGQFANTGELFF.